Listed below are T cell receptor beta chains from one sample, sequenced in a study of blood T cell repertoires in COVID-19. Generated by immunoSEQ multiplex PCR, the TCRdb table keeps only in-frame clones and is missing some. The sample yields roughly 330,000 clones, about 82% seen once. Sequences were obtained from peripheral blood. These TCRs come from a woman between 45 and 65 years old with acute or convalescent COVID-19. Both conserved end residues are part of each CDR3. The D gene is left open where the match is weak. Where a row states a size, it is once, few, many or the class of an expanded clone; other rows omit it.

j_call	clone_size	d_call	v_call	cdr3_nt	cdr3_aa
TRBJ2-3	-	TRBD2	TRBV7-3	TGTGCCAGCAGCTTGCAGACTAGCGGGAGTGCAGATACGCAGTATTTT	CASSLQTSGSADTQYF
TRBJ2-3	-	-	TRBV19	TGTGCCAGTAGTATGTTGCGGGGAACAGATACGCAGTATTTT	CASSMLRGTDTQYF
TRBJ1-6	-	-	TRBV28	TGTGCCAGCATAGGGACATATAATTCACCCCTCCACTTT	CASIGTYNSPLHF
TRBJ1-5	-	TRBD1	TRBV2	TGTGCCAGCAGTGGTGACAGGGGTAGCAATCAGCCCCAGCATTTT	CASSGDRGSNQPQHF
TRBJ2-5	-	TRBD1	TRBV6-5	TGTGCCAGCACCTGGGACAGGGGAACAAAGTACTTC	CASTWDRGTKYF
TRBJ2-2	-	-	TRBV7-2	TGTGCCAGCAGCCCTAGTGGGTGGGCGAACACCGGGGAGCTGTTTTTT	CASSPSGWANTGELFF
TRBJ2-1	-	TRBD1	TRBV5-1	TGCGCCAGCACCTCGGGACAGTCCTACAATGAGCAGTTCTTC	CASTSGQSYNEQFF
TRBJ2-7	-	TRBD2	TRBV5-1	TGCGCCAGCAGCGTTAGCGGGAGCTCCTACGAGCAGTACTTC	CASSVSGSSYEQYF
TRBJ2-7	once	-	TRBV18	TGTGCCAGCTCACCGAACGGACAGATCTCCTACGAGCAGTACTTC	CASSPNGQISYEQYF
TRBJ2-1	-	-	TRBV4-2	TGTGCCAACAGCCAAGGGGTTCGGGCTAGCTATGAGCAGTTCTTC	CANSQGVRASYEQFF
TRBJ2-1	-	-	TRBV27	TGTGCCAGCAGTTTATATGCGGCGAGCTCCTACAATGAGCAGTTCTTC	CASSLYAASSYNEQFF
TRBJ2-2	-	-	TRBV7-9	TGTGCCGTCAGCCGGACAAGTAACACCGGGGAGCTGTTTTTT	CAVSRTSNTGELFF
TRBJ2-3	-	-	TRBV6-6	TGTGCCAGCAGTTACGCGGGGAGCACAGATACGCAGTATTTT	CASSYAGSTDTQYF
TRBJ2-5	-	-	TRBV19	TGTGCCAGTAGTATCTCCACGATAGCGACCCAGTACTTC	CASSISTIATQYF
TRBJ2-3	-	TRBD2	TRBV2	TGTGCCAGCAGGGATGATACCCCTAGCGGGAGCACAGATACGCAGTATTTT	CASRDDTPSGSTDTQYF
TRBJ2-1	-	TRBD2	TRBV9	TGTGCCAGCAGCGTAGAAAGTGGAGTAGCGGGAACCCCTTCCTACAATGAGCAGTTCTTC	CASSVESGVAGTPSYNEQFF
TRBJ2-1	-	TRBD2	TRBV3-1/TRBV3-2	TGTGCCAGCAGCTATTCCCTAGCGGGACCTCATGAGCAGTTCTTC	CASSYSLAGPHEQFF
TRBJ2-3	-	-	TRBV6-6	TGTGCCGGCGGAGACCCGGGCACAGATACGCAGTATTTT	CAGGDPGTDTQYF
TRBJ2-7	-	-	TRBV5-6	TGTGCCAGCAGCTCACAGGGACACCACTACGAGCAGTACTTC	CASSSQGHHYEQYF
TRBJ2-5	-	TRBD1	TRBV29-1	TGCAGCGTGGGGACAGAGCAAGAGACCCAGTACTTC	CSVGTEQETQYF
TRBJ1-1	-	-	TRBV7-2	TGTGCCAGCAGCTTCAGGGGCGGCACTGAAGCTTTCTTT	CASSFRGGTEAFF
TRBJ2-7	-	TRBD2	TRBV5-1	TGCGCCAGCAGGCTAGCGGGTAACTACGAGCAGTACTTC	CASRLAGNYEQYF
TRBJ1-2	-	-	TRBV27	TGTGCCAGCAGTTTAAGGGGCGATGGCTATGGCTACACCTTC	CASSLRGDGYGYTF
TRBJ1-5	-	-	TRBV4-3	TGCGCCAGCAGCCAAGACTGGGGGGGAAGGGGTCAGCCCCAGCATTTT	CASSQDWGGRGQPQHF
TRBJ1-5	-	-	TRBV27	TGTGCCAGCAGTTTATCCGGGACACTTAGCAATCAGCCCCAGCATTTT	CASSLSGTLSNQPQHF
TRBJ2-7	-	-	TRBV29-1	TGCAGCGTTGAACAGGGTTGGGAGCAGTACTTC	CSVEQGWEQYF
TRBJ1-2	-	TRBD1	TRBV2	TGTGCCAGCACCCAGGGACAGGGGGCGTTCTATGGCTACACCTTC	CASTQGQGAFYGYTF
TRBJ2-5	-	TRBD2	TRBV27	TGTGCCAGCAGTTCACCGGGACTAGCGGTTTCTTACCAAGAGACCCAGTACTTC	CASSSPGLAVSYQETQYF
TRBJ2-5	once	TRBD1	TRBV3-1/TRBV3-2	TGTGCCAGCAGCCAAGTCCCCCAGGGGGCCCGAGAGACCCAGTACTTC	CASSQVPQGARETQYF
TRBJ1-1	-	TRBD1	TRBV20-1	TGCAGTGCCTATTCGACAGGGGAAGCTTTCTTT	CSAYSTGEAFF
TRBJ2-3	-	-	TRBV7-2	TGTGCCAGCAGCTTAAGAGCAACCCGTAGCACAGATACGCAGTATTTT	CASSLRATRSTDTQYF
TRBJ1-2	-	TRBD1	TRBV7-8	TGTGCCAGCAGCTTACGGGACAGTAGCTATGGCTACACCTTC	CASSLRDSSYGYTF
TRBJ2-1	once	TRBD1	TRBV4-3	TGCGCCAGCAGCCAAGAAGCAGACAGGGGCAATGAGCAGTTCTTC	CASSQEADRGNEQFF
TRBJ1-2	-	-	TRBV4-1	TGCGCCAGCAGCCGCGCGGGTGGAGGGAACATATTCTATGGCTACACCTTC	CASSRAGGGNIFYGYTF
TRBJ2-7	-	TRBD1	TRBV28	TGTGCCAGCCTTGGGACAGGGGGGACCTACGAGCAGTACTTC	CASLGTGGTYEQYF
TRBJ2-5	-	-	TRBV7-2	TGTGCCAGCAGCTCCCAGGGCGCTGGGGAGACCCAGTACTTC	CASSSQGAGETQYF
TRBJ2-7	-	-	TRBV28	TGTGCCAGCAGTCTACAGGGTTACGAGCAGTACTTC	CASSLQGYEQYF
TRBJ1-3	few	-	TRBV7-7	TGTGCCAGCAGCTTAGGGCCGACAGGCTCTGGAAACACCATATATTTT	CASSLGPTGSGNTIYF
TRBJ1-4	-	TRBD1	TRBV19	TGTGCCAGTAGTATGTATGGGACAGATGGTGAAAAACTGTTTTTT	CASSMYGTDGEKLFF
TRBJ2-1	once	TRBD2	TRBV6-6	TGTGCCAGCAGGGGACTAGCGGGAACCAATGAGCAGTTCTTC	CASRGLAGTNEQFF
TRBJ2-7	-	TRBD2	TRBV5-1	TGCGCCAGCAGCTTGGAAGGTAGCGGGAGGCAGGAGCAGTACTTC	CASSLEGSGRQEQYF
TRBJ2-2	-	TRBD2	TRBV11-2	TGTGCCAGCAGATTGTACTACGGGGGGACCGGGGAGCTGTTTTTT	CASRLYYGGTGELFF
TRBJ2-7	few	-	TRBV19	TGTGCCAGTAGTATAGAAGGCAGGGCATCCGAGCAGTACTTC	CASSIEGRASEQYF
TRBJ2-3	once	TRBD2	TRBV24-1	TGTGCCACCAGTGATTTTACAGGGACTAGTGGGGATACGCAGTATTTT	CATSDFTGTSGDTQYF
TRBJ1-4	-	TRBD1	TRBV28	TGTGCCAGCAGTTTTTCGACAGGGGGGGGTGAAAAACTGTTTTTT	CASSFSTGGGEKLFF
TRBJ2-1	-	TRBD2	TRBV28	TGTGCCAGCAGTTCCCCACTAGCGGGAGGGCCTAATGAGCAGTTCTTC	CASSSPLAGGPNEQFF
TRBJ2-3	-	TRBD2	TRBV7-7	TGTGCTAGCAGCTTAGATCGGCTAGCGGGCACAGATACGCAGTATTTT	CASSLDRLAGTDTQYF
TRBJ2-7	once	TRBD2	TRBV3-1/TRBV3-2	TGTGCCAGCAGCCGGTGGACTAGCGGCTCCTACGAGCAGTACTTC	CASSRWTSGSYEQYF
TRBJ2-7	-	-	TRBV30	TGTGCCTGGAGCGTATCGGCGGCTTACGAGCAGTACTTC	CAWSVSAAYEQYF
TRBJ1-1	-	-	TRBV11-2	TGTGCCAGCAGCACTTCACCAGACAGTTACACTGAAGCTTTCTTT	CASSTSPDSYTEAFF
TRBJ1-2	-	-	TRBV12-3/TRBV12-4	TGTGCCAGCAGTACAGGGATGTATGGCTACACCTTC	CASSTGMYGYTF
TRBJ2-3	-	-	TRBV7-7	TGTGCTAGCAGCTTAGATCTCGGGAGCGCAGATACGCAGTATTTT	CASSLDLGSADTQYF
TRBJ2-3	-	TRBD2	TRBV28	TGTGCCAGCAGTTTATATTGGAGTGGCCCTGCCCGGACTAGCGGTAACACAGATACGCAGTATTTT	CASSLYWSGPARTSGNTDTQYF
TRBJ2-1	-	-	TRBV5-1	TGCGCCAGCAGCTTGGTTCCGGGGTCTAGCTCCTACAATGAGCAGTTCTTC	CASSLVPGSSSYNEQFF
TRBJ2-3	-	TRBD1	TRBV19	TGTGCCAGTAGTTTAACAGGGGCGCGGGGCACAGATACGCAGTATTTT	CASSLTGARGTDTQYF
TRBJ1-5	-	-	TRBV27	TGTGCCAGCAGCCCCTTTTATAGCAATCAGCCCCAGCATTTT	CASSPFYSNQPQHF
TRBJ2-5	-	TRBD1	TRBV7-2	TGTGCCAGCAGCTTAGAAACAGGGGAAGAGACCCAGTACTTC	CASSLETGEETQYF